The 28 T cell receptor beta chains given below trace back to one sample, sequenced in a study of PD-1 blockade in classical Hodgkin lymphoma. Time point defined: cycle 4 day 1 (C4D1), after five to seven weeks of nivolumab. Each patient experienced a relapse that followed autologous stem cell transplantation, and brentuximab vedotin exposure varied. CD8+ T cell isolation from thawed PBMCs was performed by magnetic negative selection. Using immunoSEQ multiplex PCR, the repertoire was profiled, and TCRdb retains in-frame clones only, with some absent. The sample consists of about 7,000 clones, 45% to 70% of them appearing once. The sample in question was CD8+ T cells from blood, obtained before the fourth cycle of nivolumab. All receptors come from a human donor with classical Hodgkin lymphoma.

This sequence joins TRBV10-1 and TRBJ1-1, with D tentatively TRBD1 (6 bases). Trimming left V 4 bases short and J 1 base short, with 13 bases between. This CDR3 spans 15 amino acids. Germline values: CDR1 WNHNN, CDR2 SYGVQD (reference sequence). CDR3 bases: TGCGCCAGCAGTGTTTGGCAGGGGTCGAACACTGAAGCTTTCTTT. Translated, it gives CASSVWQGSNTEAFF.

This clone is medium-sized within its sample. This sequence joins TRBV21-1 and TRBJ2-2; TRBD1, the D gene given by the table, was not confirmed from the DNA. TRBV21-1 is classified as a pseudogene. The CDR3 covers 16 residues. The CDR3 coding sequence is TGTGCCAGCAGCATCCGGACAGGGGAAGACACCGGGGAGCTGTTTTTT. This sequence encodes CASSIRTGEDTGELFF.

This chain joins TRBV9 and TRBJ2-3; D ambiguous. V was cut by 0 bases and J by 2 bases, with 10 bases left in between. This CDR3 is built from 15 residues. The germline gives CDR1 SGDLS, CDR2 YYNGEE. The chain's CDR3 is CASSVVDEITDTQYF. Written as DNA, the CDR3 is TGTGCCAGCAGCGTAGTCGACGAGATCACAGATACGCAGTATTTT.

This clone has only one observation. The V and J genes are TRBV6-4 and TRBJ2-3; no definite D call. V shed 4 bases and J shed 6 bases, with 14 bases lying between them. The germline CDR1 and CDR2 sequences are MRHNA and SNTAGT. The CDR3 has 14 amino acids. CDR3 amino acids: CASSARHSPDTQYF. The CDR3 DNA follows: TGTGCCAGCAGTGCGAGGCATAGTCCGGATACGCAGTATTTT.

This chain joins TRBV27 and TRBJ2-3, with 10 bases that match TRBD2. Per the germline V gene, CDR1 is MNHEY and CDR2 is SMNVEV (reference sequence). The J segment lost 1 base and the V segment lost 4 bases, leaving 2 bases of the junction unmatched. CDR3 size: 15 residues. The CDR3 DNA follows: TGTGCCAGCAGTTCCGGGACTAGCGGCACAGATACGCAGTATTTT. Protein: CASSSGTSGTDTQYF.

The rearrangement uses TRBV7-2 and TRBJ2-7, with D unclear. CDR1 and CDR2 (germline): SGHTA, FQGNSA. The CDR3 is 13 residues long. Trimming pared 4 bases from V and 7 bases from J, leaving 14 bases between. CDR3 sequence reads: CASSSGPAREQYF. As DNA, the CDR3 is TGTGCCAGCAGCTCTGGACCGGCGCGAGAGCAGTACTTC.

The chain carries TRBV27 and TRBJ2-7; 9 nucleotides line up with TRBD1. CDR3 length: 15 amino acids. J lost 4 bases, V lost 5 bases, and 9 bases had no gene match. Per the germline V gene, CDR1 is MNHEY and CDR2 is SMNVEV (reference sequence). The CDR3 reads CASSPRDRARYEQYF. CDR3 DNA: TGTGCCAGCAGTCCCCGGGACAGGGCGAGATACGAGCAGTACTTC.

This chain joins TRBV6-5 and TRBJ2-7, with 7 bases aligning to TRBD1. Germline CDR1 and CDR2: MNHEY and SVGAGI. V was pared by 5 bases and J by 2 bases, with 9 bases of the junction left unmatched. The CDR3 sequence is 15 residues long. The CDR3: CASSGDRLTTYEQYF. As DNA, the CDR3 is TGTGCCAGCAGTGGGGACAGACTAACCACCTACGAGCAGTACTTC.

This clone was seen a few times. The V call is TRBV11-2, the J call TRBJ2-3; 8 bases line up with TRBD2. The CDR3 contains 15 residues. V shed 3 bases, J shed 5 bases, and the junction held 7 bases outside the gene matches. Germline V gene data show CDR1 as SGHAT and CDR2 as FQNNGV. CDR3 sequence reads: CASSFDGRAGDTQYF. CDR3 DNA sequence: TGTGCCAGCAGCTTCGACGGGAGGGCCGGAGATACGCAGTATTTT.

V usage is TRBV19 and J usage is TRBJ2-7; 9 bases align to TRBD1. This CDR3 comprises 14 residues. Trimming cost V 8 bases and J 2 bases; bases outside gene matches: 7. In germline, CDR1 is LNHDA, CDR2 SQIVND (reference sequence). The CDR3 loop reads CASAPGQGAYEQYF. The CDR3 nucleotides are TGTGCCAGTGCTCCGGGACAGGGAGCCTACGAGCAGTACTTC. The complete variable domain, with remaining parts taken from reference TRBV19 and TRBJ2-7, reads DGGITQSPKYLFRKEGQNVTLSCEQNLNHDAMYWYRQDPGQGLRLIYYSQIVNDFQKGDIAEGYSVSREKKESFPLTVTSAQKNPTAFYLCASAPGQGAYEQYFGPGTRLTVT.

There are a few counts of this clone. CDR3 amino acids: CASAGTSRGEQYF. The CDR3 DNA follows: TGCGCCAGCGCCGGGACTTCGAGGGGCGAGCAGTACTTC. V is TRBV10-1 and J is TRBJ2-7; D is perhaps TRBD2 (6 bases). The germline gives CDR1 WNHNN, CDR2 SYGVQD (reference sequence). With 8 bases removed from V and 6 bases from J, the gap between germline ends came to 17 bases. The CDR3 has 13 residues.

This clone came up a few times. This CDR3 reads CASSLAYLGNTEAFF. CDR3 DNA sequence: TGCGCCAGCAGCTTGGCCTATTTGGGGAACACTGAAGCTTTCTTT. The genes are TRBV5-1 and TRBJ1-1; D remains unclear. Looked up from germline, CDR1 is SGHRS and CDR2 is YFSETQ. This CDR3 is 15 amino acids long. The V and J ends lost 0 bases and 1 base respectively, with 10 bases between them.

This clone was detected only a few times. The V call is TRBV7-9, the J call TRBJ2-7, with D hard to call. Trimming shortened V by 3 bases and J by 4 bases, and 10 bases separated the two germline ends. Germline V lookup: CDR1 SEHNR, CDR2 FQNEAQ (reference sequence). This CDR3 region has 13 residues. The CDR3 region is CASSFAYPYEQYF. CDR3 DNA: TGTGCCAGCAGCTTCGCCTACCCATACGAGCAGTACTTC.

This clone has a handful of counts. The rearrangement uses TRBV19 and TRBJ2-3; D call uncertain. Germline CDR1 and CDR2: LNHDA and SQIVND (reference sequence). V dropped 0 bases and J dropped 2 bases, with 3 bases sitting between them. CDR3 length: 13 amino acids. The CDR3 protein is CASSIELTDTQYF. The CDR3 nucleotides read TGTGCCAGTAGTATAGAGCTCACAGATACGCAGTATTTT.

The V and J genes are TRBV27 and TRBJ2-2, with 13 bases aligning to TRBD2. J gave up 7 bases and V 0 bases, and 11 bases lay outside the gene matches. The CDR3 loop spans 19 amino acids. Germline V gene lookup returns CDR1 MNHEY and CDR2 SMNVEV (reference sequence). CDR3 region: CASSLSRTSGSSKNGELFF. The CDR3 region has the DNA TGTGCCAGCAGTTTATCCCGGACTAGCGGGAGCTCCAAAAACGGGGAGCTGTTTTTT.

This chain links TRBV4-1 with TRBJ2-7; 11 positions match TRBD1. The CDR3 has 16 residues. CDR1 MGHRA and CDR2 YSYEKL come from the germline V gene. Trimming cost V 2 bases and J 4 bases; bases outside gene matches: 7. The CDR3 DNA follows: TGCGCCAGCAGCCAAAGACCGGGACAGGGGGAATACGAGCAGTACTTC. Its protein product is CASSQRPGQGEYEQYF.

The chain recombines TRBV9 with TRBJ1-5; 8 nucleotides align to TRBD1. CDR1 and CDR2 from the germline V gene are SGDLS and YYNGEE. The CDR3 is 14 residues long. J gave up 7 bases and V 4 bases, and 7 bases lay outside the gene matches. As DNA, the CDR3 is TGTGCCAGCAGCCCTGACAGGGGAAGGCAGCCCCAGCATTTT. This translates into CASSPDRGRQPQHF.

The gene calls are TRBV7-8 and TRBJ2-5; 8 bases are shared with TRBD1. V was pared by 1 base and J by 5 bases, with 12 bases of the junction left unmatched. CDR1 is SGHVS and CDR2 is FQNEAQ in the germline V gene. CDR3 length: 17 amino acids. CDR3 nucleotide sequence: TGTGCCAGCAGCTTAGGGGTTCCGGGACAGGTATTGGAGACCCAGTACTTC. Translating gives CASSLGVPGQVLETQYF.

The V call is TRBV29-1, the J call TRBJ1-4, with D hard to call. There are 10 residues in the CDR3. The germline CDR1 and CDR2 sequences are SQVTM and ANQGSEA. Between the trimmed V and J ends, which lost 7 bases and 8 bases, there was a span of 8 bases. The CDR3 DNA sequence: TGCAGCGCCCAACTCGAAAAACTGTTTTTT. This sequence encodes CSAQLEKLFF.

This chain joins TRBV6-1 and TRBJ1-5; D is possibly TRBD1 (5 bases). The germline V gene encodes CDR1 MNHNS and CDR2 SASEGT. V lost 1 base, J lost 0 bases, and 13 bases lay in between. This CDR3 is 17 amino acids long. The CDR3 spells CASSEVGRVNSNQPQHF. The CDR3 DNA follows: TGTGCCAGCAGTGAAGTAGGCAGGGTAAATAGCAATCAGCCCCAGCATTTT.

The V call is TRBV13, the J call TRBJ2-1; possibly TRBD1 or TRBD2 for D (5 bases each). With 0 bases removed from V and 14 bases from J, the gap between germline ends came to 11 bases. The CDR3 has 12 amino acids. The germline gives CDR1 PRHDT, CDR2 FYEKMQ (reference sequence). The CDR3 nucleotides are TGTGCCAGCAGCTTAGGACCCGAGGGGAAGTTCTTC. It translates to CASSLGPEGKFF.

The V call is TRBV5-1, the J call TRBJ2-7; TRBD1 matches at 9 bases. The CDR3 totals 15 residues. Unmatched junction bases numbered 11, after V lost 3 bases and J lost 7 bases. The V gene's germline CDR1 is SGHRS and CDR2 YFSETQ. CDR3 nucleotides: TGCGCCAGCAGCTGGTGGGGACAGGGATTGGGAGAGCAGTACTTC. Residues: CASSWWGQGLGEQYF.

This rearrangement joins TRBV27 to TRBJ2-1, with 9 nucleotides matching TRBD1. In germline, CDR1 is MNHEY, CDR2 SMNVEV (reference sequence). The CDR3 spans 15 residues. J gave up 4 bases and V 3 bases, and 4 bases lay outside the gene matches. The chain's CDR3 is CASSFSGQGYNEQFF. CDR3 DNA sequence: TGTGCCAGCAGTTTCTCGGGACAGGGATACAATGAGCAGTTCTTC.

The chain carries TRBV7-9 and TRBJ1-1; TRBD1 agrees at 10 bases. The junction had 8 bases not matched to a gene; V was cut back by 4 bases and J by 3 bases. Germline-derived CDR1 and CDR2 are SEHNR and FQNEAQ (reference sequence). The CDR3 is 16 amino acids. The CDR3 DNA reads TGTGCCAGCAGCTCCCGAGACAGGGGGCCTGACACTGAAGCTTTCTTT. This encodes CASSSRDRGPDTEAFF.

In the case of this clone: At the DNA level, this CDR3 is encoded by other sequences in the same sample as well. J is TRBJ1-4 and V is TRBV19, with D perhaps TRBD1 (5 bases). Trimming pared 3 bases from V and 5 bases from J, leaving 7 bases between. Germline V lookup: CDR1 LNHDA, CDR2 SQIVND (reference sequence). This CDR3 spans 13 amino acids. The CDR3, as DNA: TGTGCCAGTAGTATTGACAGAAATGAAAAACTGTTTTTT. The encoded protein is CASSIDRNEKLFF. The variable domain in full, completed from reference TRBV19 and TRBJ1-4, reads DGGITQSPKYLFRKEGQNVTLSCEQNLNHDAMYWYRQDPGQGLRLIYYSQIVNDFQKGDIAEGYSVSREKKESFPLTVTSAQKNPTAFYLCASSIDRNEKLFFGSGTQLSVL.

In regard to this clone: The identical CDR3 is also encoded by other nucleotide sequences in the sample. V usage is TRBV28 and J usage is TRBJ1-4, with D possibly TRBD1 on 5 matching bases. The germline V and J ends were trimmed by 3 bases and 0 bases, with 8 bases remaining between them. This CDR3 has 15 amino acids. CDR1 and CDR2 (germline): MDHEN, SYDVKM. In DNA, the CDR3 is TGTGCCAGCAGTTTGGGGGGTGCAACTAATGAAAAACTGTTTTTT. Amino acids: CASSLGGATNEKLFF.

The gene calls are TRBV28 and TRBJ1-1, with a weak D call TRBD1 (6 bases). Deletions cut 5 bases from V and 10 bases from J, with 11 bases between. CDR1 MDHEN and CDR2 SYDVKM come from the germline V gene. This CDR3 contains 11 residues. The CDR3 spells CASSTQGVAFF. In DNA, the CDR3 is TGTGCCAGCAGTACACAGGGAGTAGCTTTCTTT.

This chain connects TRBV18 to TRBJ2-7, with D perhaps matching TRBD1 (6 bases). V shed 3 bases and J shed 3 bases, with 12 bases lying between them. The length of the CDR3 is 14 residues. Germline lookup yields CDR1 KGHSH and CDR2 LQKENI. The CDR3 protein is CASSPREDSYEQYF. CDR3 sequence (DNA): TGTGCCAGCTCACCCAGAGAGGACAGCTACGAGCAGTACTTC.